This T cell receptor (beta chain) derives from a study of T-cell memory formation after mild COVID-19. Findings and limits, study-wide: Whether day 37 second-wave clones are SARS-CoV-2-specific was not confirmed. Researchers found some responding clones in pre-infection memory, a sign that cross-reactive memory joined.

Barcoded TCR alpha and TCR beta cDNA libraries with UMIs came from 5'RACE using constant-segment primers. One entry per CDR3 protein results from TCRdb running MiXCR on the 5' RACE reads. The repertoire has fewer than 650,000 distinct CDR3 sequences, around a sixth of them found once; the top ten carry approximately 8.1%. There are 16 residues in the CDR3. The V end lost 0 bases, the J end lost 2 bases, and 12 bases lay between the germline ends. Germline assignment: CDR1 LNHNV and CDR2 YYDKDF (reference sequence). Only a few counts were recorded for this clonotype. Its antigen is as yet unknown. Sequencing was done on a sample of PBMCs or a T cell subset sorted from them (not recorded which). The sequence came from an adult woman who had mild COVID-19 (a few samples of this study predate the infection). Cell type and time point are not known. The gene calls are TRBV15 and TRBJ2-3, with D possibly called TRBD1 or TRBD2 (5 bases each). The CDR3 bases are TGTGCCACCAGCAGAGATCCGGGGCTGAACACAGATACGCAGTATTTT. Its protein is CATSRDPGLNTDTQYF.